This T cell receptor (beta chain) was recorded in a study of blood T cells in healthy people across ages (dated by TCRdb to about 2015). Some background on the complete study: In model experiments, template switching captured roughly one uniquely barcoded TCR beta cDNA molecule for every two T cells. To track age-related changes in TCR beta repertoire diversity, the study relied on deep sequencing normalized with unique cDNA molecular identifiers. To avoid experimental bias, donors of different ages were spread randomly across the sequencing lanes. Using the same blood draw, the study looked at two additional independent replicas of 1 million unique cDNA reads for two donors, one aged 18 to 30 and the other aged 80 or older. Four age groups were formed from the donors: young (average approximately 16 years), middle-aged (approximately 39), aged (62) and long-lived (less than 85).

As encoded in the germline V gene, CDR1 is SGHTA while CDR2 is FQGNSA. The CDR3, from cysteine to phenylalanine, totals 16 residues. The sequence is cut down to CDR3 DNA, 48 bases in frame from base 1. V is trimmed back by 4 bases and J by 2 bases, and the junction contains 7 bases that no gene match accounts for. Donors were roughly 40 systemically healthy Caucasian individuals from Russia aged roughly 6 to 95 years. Ten milliliters of peripheral blood were drawn from each donor into EDTA-treated Vacutainer tubes. Ficoll-Paque density-gradient centrifugation was used to isolate PBMCs, with at least 6.5 million per sample. Total RNA, at least 6 micrograms per sample, was extracted from PBMCs with Trizol reagent. Naive CD45RAhigh/CD27high T cell percentages were measured by flow cytometry on a PBMC aliquot from every donor. Receptor amplification or capture employed 5' RACE. TCRdb names Illumina HiSeq 2500 as the instrument used. A second about 7 to 11 cycle PCR used a sample-barcoded 5' primer and a J-beta primer mix. A unique molecular identifier was introduced onto each TCR beta cDNA molecule by a template-switch 5' adaptor carrying 12 random nucleotides. At least 3 million CDR3-containing paired-end reads were obtained from each sample. First-strand cDNA was synthesized from all RNA with the Mint cDNA synthesis kit, primed by a TRBC-specific oligonucleotide. Following uracil-DNA glycosylase treatment, a first 18-cycle PCR with universal primers M1SS and BC2_uni_R was performed on all cDNA. In the authors' own workflow: Each sample was normalized by randomly selecting 1 million high-quality reads, each carrying a distinct molecular identifier. Instead of being binned into consensus sequences, reads that shared molecular identifiers were thrown out. MiTCR, set to a Q25 quality threshold and the strictest error-elimination algorithm, was used for CDR3 identification, clonotype clustering and error correction. Lower-bound total TCR beta diversity was estimated with a nonparametric unseen species model using Euler transformation. TCRdb cleaned the public reads at Q25 with fastp, built clones with MiXCR and kept in-frame beta chains. CDR3 protein duplicates are merged, each entry listing the most common genes and DNA. The V and J calls and clone size are TCRdb's, not the authors'. The table for this sample lists approximately 790,000 distinct CDR3 sequences; 62% of them were counted only once. The ten largest clones represent 25% to 35% of the sample.

With respect to this clonotype: The specificity of this receptor is unknown. There are no base qualities to consult, and no much larger clone falls within one base.

Here is what the overall study found, with its caveats: The long-lived group showed more naive CD4+ T cells, fewer expanded clones and increased TCR diversity than the aged group, suggesting age selection. The CMV infection status of donors was not known, potentially confounding age-related changes in expanded clonotypes. As age increased, observed TCR beta diversity per million T cells dropped in a roughly linear way, and a significant reduction was already evident by age about 40. Estimates of total diversity based on one million sequenced T cells were regarded as lower bounds and as underestimates. There was a strong correlation between observed TCR beta diversity and the percentage of naive T cells measured by flow cytometry. Since profiling was done on bulk unsorted PBMCs, naive and antigen-experienced compartments could not be conclusively compared.

Sequenced sample: blood. The TCR sequence derives from a man aged 25 to 40 in good health. The rearranged chain carries TRBV7-2 and TRBJ2-3, with 9 central nucleotides matching TRBD2. The nucleotides are TGTGCCAGCAGCTCGCCGGGACTAGCATACACAGATACGCAGTATTTT. This sequence encodes CASSSPGLAYTDTQYF.